The rows below give T cell receptor beta chains drawn from one sample of a study of shared clonotypes between healthy human individuals. Sequencing was performed with immunoSEQ multiplex PCR; in TCRdb, only in-frame clones are kept and a portion is missing. This table holds 450,000 to 600,000 clones, around 79% found once. Sequencing used PBMCs. Source of these receptors: a woman between 40 and 50 years old in good health. Some clones in this sample may be carry-over from other donors' samples. The conserved cysteine and the conserved F or W are not part of the CDR3 here. The order of the fields is V gene, J gene, clone size, CDR3 protein. Clone size is stated in some rows and not others, as once, few, many or a class when expanded.

TRBV2,TRBJ1-1,-,ASSLTRGDTEAF
TRBV21-1,TRBJ2-1,-,ASSITGVYNEQF
TRBV5-6,TRBJ2-3,few,ASSSSDGHTQY
TRBV2,TRBJ2-2,-,ASISASGSGELF
TRBV10-2,TRBJ2-7,-,ASTQFSYEQY
TRBV19,TRBJ2-5,once,ASSGGRGETQY
TRBV5-1,TRBJ2-6,-,ASSGTRSSGANVLT
TRBV6-1,TRBJ1-4,-,ASAHRGMVNEKLF
TRBV11-2,TRBJ1-5,-,ASSLGPHGSGNQPQH
TRBV19,TRBJ1-5,-,ASSTGTGGIFIQPQH
TRBV30,TRBJ2-1,-,AWSEWDSYNEQF
TRBV9,TRBJ2-2,-,ASRGTVNTGELF
TRBV7-6,TRBJ2-7,-,ASSGFGGEDEQY
TRBV28,TRBJ2-1,-,ASSESSTYNEQF
TRBV7-9,TRBJ2-2,-,ASREPWRNTGELF
TRBV28,TRBJ2-7,-,ASSKPGTGSYEQY